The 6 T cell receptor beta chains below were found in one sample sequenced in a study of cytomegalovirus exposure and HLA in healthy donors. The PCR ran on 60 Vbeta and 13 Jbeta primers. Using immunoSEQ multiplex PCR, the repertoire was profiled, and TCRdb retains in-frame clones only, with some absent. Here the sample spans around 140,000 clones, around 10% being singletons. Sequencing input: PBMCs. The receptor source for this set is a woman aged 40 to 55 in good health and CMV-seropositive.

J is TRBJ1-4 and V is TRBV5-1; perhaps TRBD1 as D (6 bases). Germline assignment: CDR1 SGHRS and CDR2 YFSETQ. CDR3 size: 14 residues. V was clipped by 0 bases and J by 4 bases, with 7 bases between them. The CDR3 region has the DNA TGCGCCAGCAGCTTGGAAGGGGGTAATGAAAAACTGTTTTTT. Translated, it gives CASSLEGGNEKLFF.

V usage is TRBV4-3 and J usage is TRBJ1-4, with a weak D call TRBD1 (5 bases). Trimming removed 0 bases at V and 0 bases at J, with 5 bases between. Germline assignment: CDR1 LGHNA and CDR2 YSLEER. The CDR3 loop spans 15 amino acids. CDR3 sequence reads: CASSQETATNEKLFF. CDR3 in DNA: TGCGCCAGCAGCCAAGAGACAGCAACTAATGAAAAACTGTTTTTT.

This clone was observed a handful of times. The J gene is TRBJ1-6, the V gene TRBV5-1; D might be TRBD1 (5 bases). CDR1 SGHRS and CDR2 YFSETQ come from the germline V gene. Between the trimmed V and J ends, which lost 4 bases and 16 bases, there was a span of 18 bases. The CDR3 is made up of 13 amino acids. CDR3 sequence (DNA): TGCGCCAGCAGCGGGGGGGTCGGGGACCAGCTCCACTTT. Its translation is CASSGGVGDQLHF.

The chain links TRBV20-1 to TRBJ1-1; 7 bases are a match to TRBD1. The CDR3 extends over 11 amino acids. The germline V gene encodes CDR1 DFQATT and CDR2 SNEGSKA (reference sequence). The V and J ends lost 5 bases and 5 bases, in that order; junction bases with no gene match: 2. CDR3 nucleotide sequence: TGCAGTGCTGACAGGGTGACTGAAGCTTTCTTT. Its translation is CSADRVTEAFF.

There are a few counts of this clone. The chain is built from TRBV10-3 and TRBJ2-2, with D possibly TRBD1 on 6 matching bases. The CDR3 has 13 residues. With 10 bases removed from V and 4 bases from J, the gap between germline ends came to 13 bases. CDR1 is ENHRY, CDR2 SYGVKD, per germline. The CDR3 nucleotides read TGTGCCACTCGGACAGAACGCACCGGGGAGCTGTTTTTT. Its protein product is CATRTERTGELFF.

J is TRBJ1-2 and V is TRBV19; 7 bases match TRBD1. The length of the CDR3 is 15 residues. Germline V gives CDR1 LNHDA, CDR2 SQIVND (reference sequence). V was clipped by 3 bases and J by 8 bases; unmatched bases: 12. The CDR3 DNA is TGTGCCAGTAGTATCTTGAGGGACAGCCTGGGAGGCTACACCTTC. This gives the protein CASSILRDSLGGYTF.